Listed below are T cell receptor beta chains from one sample, sequenced in a study of sequential checkpoint blockade in melanoma. Generated by immunoSEQ multiplex PCR, the TCRdb table keeps only in-frame clones and is missing some. This sample has more than 30,000 clones, with 75% to 90% found just once. The sequencing here drew on CD8+ T cells sorted from blood (inferred from file names), taken from a patient given nivolumab and ipilimumab in sequence. The receptors were gathered from a human donor with melanoma. CDR3s include the opening cysteine and the closing phenylalanine or tryptophan. D genes are given only for firm matches. Clone sizes are given selectively: once, few, many, or a class where the clone is expanded.

TRBJ2-3 | TRBD2 | TRBV5-4 | - | CASSLRLAGRGDTQYF | TGTGCCAGCAGCTTGAGACTAGCGGGGAGGGGAGATACGCAGTATTTT
TRBJ2-7 | - | TRBV4-3 | - | CASSQGAGLRSYEQYF | TGCGCCAGCAGCCAAGGAGCAGGTCTTCGCTCCTACGAGCAGTACTTC
TRBJ2-7 | - | TRBV4-1 | - | CASSQAGFYEQYF | TGCGCCAGCAGCCAAGCCGGGTTCTACGAGCAGTACTTC
TRBJ2-7 | - | TRBV28 | - | CASSFLSSYEQYF | TGTGCCAGCAGTTTCCTGAGCTCCTACGAGCAGTACTTC
TRBJ2-2 | TRBD2 | TRBV11-2 | - | CASSTGLAGGLGELFF | TGTGCCAGCAGCACAGGACTAGCGGGGGGGCTCGGGGAGCTGTTTTTT
TRBJ2-7 | TRBD1 | TRBV27 | - | CASSAGTGEPYEQYF | TGTGCCAGCAGTGCCGGGACAGGGGAACCCTACGAGCAGTACTTC
TRBJ1-1 | - | TRBV12-5 | - | CASVATEGVDEAFF | TGTGCTAGTGTTGCGACAGAGGGGGTTGATGAAGCTTTCTTT
TRBJ2-7 | - | TRBV2 | - | CASSGREAYEQYF | TGTGCCAGCTCTGGACGGGAAGCTTACGAGCAGTACTTC
TRBJ1-2 | - | TRBV4-1 | - | CASSQLQGNYGYTF | TGCGCCAGCAGCCAGTTACAGGGAAACTATGGCTACACCTTC
TRBJ2-6 | TRBD1 | TRBV11-2 | once | CASSGGTGVSGANVLTF | TGTGCCAGCAGCGGCGGGACAGGGGTTTCTGGGGCCAACGTCCTGACTTTC
TRBJ2-7 | TRBD2 | TRBV5-1 | - | CASSLEGQPLGLAGNLEQYF | TGCGCCAGCAGCTTGGAAGGACAGCCTCTGGGACTAGCGGGGAACCTCGAGCAGTACTTC